These 17 T cell receptor beta chains were all obtained from the same sample, sequenced in a study of tumor-infiltrating lymphocytes in primary liver carcinoma. A constant-region primer served to make TCR beta cDNA from 500 to 550 ng total RNA. Researchers made the TCR beta libraries by running three nested multiplex PCR rounds with slightly modified ARM-PCR. With TRBV1-TRBV30 forward primers and a C-beta reverse primer, the first two PCR rounds were run for roughly 9 cycles each. Each CDR3 protein gets one entry after TCRdb re-called the multiplex PCR reads with MiXCR. The table lists around 100,000 distinct CDR3 sequences, 55% to 70% of them singletons, with just over 9.5% in the top ten. Unsorted bulk tissue of about 19-33 mg yielded co-extracted RNA and DNA. Sequenced: liver tumor tissue from sampling region 5. Subset defined: tumor region T5, tumor centre. The source of these receptors is an older woman with primary liver carcinoma and hepatitis B virus infection.

As concerns this clonotype: One end of the junction does not line up with germline, which may come from a read error. The chain links TRBV11-2 to TRBJ1-6; no definite D call. The CDR3 has 13 amino acids. CDR1 SGHAT and CDR2 FQNNGV come from the germline V gene. The CDR3 bases are TGTGCCAGCAACTTTGTAATGTATTCGCCCCTCCACTTT. Encoded protein: CASNFVMYSPLHF. The variable domain in full, with the rest retrieved from reference TRBV11-2 and TRBJ1-6, is EAGVAQSPRYKIIEKRQSVAFWCNPISGHATLYWYQQILGQGPKLLIQFQNNGVVDDSQLPKDRFSAERLKGVDSTLKIQPAKLEDSAVYLCASNFVMYSPLHFGNGTRLTVT.

V gene TRBV11-3 combines with J gene TRBJ2-1; a weak D match, TRBD2 (5 bases). V was trimmed by 9 bases and J by 9 bases, leaving 24 bases between them. CDR1 is SGHNT, CDR2 YENEEA, per germline. The CDR3 length is 15 residues. DNA for the CDR3: TGTGCCAGTAGCATAGGAACTAGTGGGAAGCTTGAGCAGTTCTTC. Translation gives CASSIGTSGKLEQFF.

This rearrangement joins TRBV6-2 or TRBV6-3 to TRBJ2-7, with D possibly matching TRBD2 (5 bases). This CDR3 has 15 residues. V was clipped by 5 bases and J by 3 bases, with 17 bases between them. Per the germline V gene, CDR1 is MNHEY and CDR2 is SVGEGT. This CDR3 is CASSGTDGLLYEQYF. Written as DNA, the CDR3 is TGTGCCAGCAGTGGAACGGATGGACTGCTCTACGAGCAGTACTTC.

V and J are TRBV11-3 and TRBJ2-5; D is undetermined. CDR1 SGHNT and CDR2 YENEEA come from the germline V gene. The CDR3 spans 16 residues. V was clipped by 5 bases and J by 4 bases, with 20 bases between them. The CDR3 sequence: CASSLGLGPSGETQYF. As DNA, the CDR3 is TGTGCCAGCAGCCTCGGGCTAGGCCCTTCTGGAGAGACCCAGTACTTC. The whole variable domain, remainder taken from reference TRBV11-3 and TRBJ2-5, is EAGVVQSPRYKIIEKKQPVAFWCNPISGHNTLYWYLQNLGQGPELLIRYENEEAVDDSQLPKDRFSAERLKGVDSTLKIQPAELGDSAVYLCASSLGLGPSGETQYFGPGTRLLVL.

Remarks on this clonotype: One end of the junction fails to match germline, which may point to a read error. The chain joins TRBV6-6 to TRBJ1-5, with D uncertain. CDR3 length: 14 residues. Germline V gene sequence: CDR1 MNHNY, CDR2 SVGAGI (reference sequence). CDR3 loop: CASSRGLVYQPRHF. CDR3 DNA: TGTGCCAGCAGTCGAGGACTGGTATATCAGCCCCGGCATTTT.

This clonotype was counted ten times or more. The rearrangement joins TRBV6-5 to TRBJ1-2; no clear D gene. Germline CDR1 is MNHEY and CDR2 is SVGAGI. V dropped 6 bases and J dropped 4 bases, with 21 bases sitting between them. This CDR3 is built from 16 residues. The CDR3 loop reads CASSVIRTGGSYGYTF. The CDR3 region has the DNA TGTGCCAGCAGCGTGATCCGGACGGGCGGATCCTATGGCTACACCTTC.

Notes on this clonotype: A read error may be the cause here, since a much bigger clone is one base away. V usage is TRBV7-9 and J usage is TRBJ1-4; D remains ambiguous. The CDR3 consists of 15 residues. Germline CDR1 is SEHNR and CDR2 is FQNEAQ (reference sequence). Trimming stripped 4 bases from V and 3 bases from J, with 12 bases between. CDR3: CASSSWAVSNEKLFF. The CDR3, as DNA: TGTGCCAGCAGCTCCTGGGCAGTATCTAATGAAAAACTGTTTTTT.

As to this clonotype: A much more abundant neighbour one base away suggests this may be a read error. This sequence joins TRBV7-9 and TRBJ2-5; D may be TRBD2 (7 bases). This CDR3 is 14 amino acids long. Germline CDR1 and CDR2: SEHNR and FQNEAQ (reference sequence). DNA for the CDR3: TGTGCCAGCAGCTGGGGGGGCGGCCAAGCGACCCAGTACTTC. It encodes CASSWGGGQATQYF.

The gene calls are TRBV20-1 and TRBJ1-5; D remains unclear. The end of the DNA fits TRBJ2-3 better, so the J call may be wrong. The CDR3 runs 15 residues. Germline V gives CDR1 DFQATT, CDR2 SNEGSKA (reference sequence). The CDR3 DNA is TGCAGTGCTGGCTCTAGGATGGGTTTCAATCAGCCCCAGTATTTT. Residues: CSAGSRMGFNQPQYF.

Worth noting for this clonotype: At one end, the junction sequence differs from germline, possibly due to a read error. This chain links TRBV12-3 or TRBV12-4 with TRBJ2-3, with D maybe TRBD2 (6 bases). CDR3 length equals 15 residues. CDR3 coding DNA: TGTGCCAACAGTTTAGATTTCGGGAGCACAGGTACGCAGTATTTT. Its translation is CANSLDFGSTGTQYF.

This clonotype has at least ten counts. J is TRBJ2-1 and V is TRBV4-2; D may be TRBD2 (6 bases). V was clipped by 0 bases and J by 5 bases, with 17 bases between them. This CDR3 is 17 amino acids long. CDR1 LGHNA and CDR2 YNFKEQ come from the germline V gene. CDR3 protein: CASSQEGGSGTNNEQFF. CDR3 DNA sequence: TGTGCCAGCAGCCAAGAGGGTGGTAGCGGTACCAACAATGAGCAGTTCTTC.

As to this clonotype: A much larger clone differs by one base, so this may be a read error. This sequence joins TRBV12-3 or TRBV12-4 and TRBJ1-4; 7 bases map to TRBD1. CDR3 size: 14 residues. With 3 bases clipped from V and 6 bases from J, the junction kept 4 bases outside the gene matches. The CDR3 DNA follows: TGTGCCAGCAGTTTCGACAGGGAGGATGAAAAACTGTTTTTT. It translates to CASSFDREDEKLFF.

Turning to this clonotype: One junction end disagrees with the germline gene, perhaps due to a read error. The genes are TRBV6-5 and TRBJ2-1, with D possibly matching TRBD1 (5 bases). This CDR3 spans 12 amino acids. The germline V gene encodes CDR1 MNHEY and CDR2 SVGAGI. The CDR3 region has the DNA TGTGCTAGCAGGGTTCCCACCCATGAGCAGTTCTTC. This gives the protein CASRVPTHEQFF.

As regards this clonotype: One end of the junction fails to match germline, which may point to a read error. This sequence joins TRBV4-2 and TRBJ2-3, with D perhaps matching TRBD1 (5 bases). Germline-derived CDR1 and CDR2 are LGHNA and YNFKEQ. The CDR3 has 15 amino acids. CDR3 residues: CASSRTDRSTDTQYF. Written as DNA, the CDR3 is TGTGCCAGCAGCCGGACCGACAGAAGCACAGATACACAGTATTTT.

This clonotype was recorded only once. Compared with germline, one end of the junction differs, possibly owing to a read error. The rearrangement joins TRBV4-2 to TRBJ2-1; D gene ambiguous. The CDR3 runs to 15 residues. Germline CDR1 LGHNA, CDR2 YNFKEQ. This CDR3 reads CACSQGPESNDGQFF. The CDR3 DNA reads as TGTGCCTGCAGCCAAGGTCCCGAGAGCAACGATGGGCAGTTCTTC.

As regards this clonotype: A much larger clone differs by one base, so this may be a read error. The gene calls are TRBV28 and TRBJ2-4; D may correspond to TRBD1 or TRBD2 (5 bases each). The CDR3 has 14 amino acids. CDR1 and CDR2 from the germline V gene are MDHEN and SYDVKM. This chain's CDR3 is CTSSGSQEANIQYF. CDR3 sequence (DNA): TGTACCAGCAGCGGTTCACAGGAGGCGAACATTCAGTACTTC.

This clonotype has a count of ten or more. The genes are TRBV5-1 and TRBJ1-4; tentatively, D is TRBD1 (5 bases). This CDR3 is built from 15 residues. From germline, CDR1 is SGHRS and CDR2 YFSETQ. Trimming removed 5 bases at V and 2 bases at J, with 13 bases between. The CDR3 nucleotides read TGCGCCAGCAGGCCAGGGAGTCGGACTAATGAAAAACTGTTTTTT. It codes for CASRPGSRTNEKLFF.